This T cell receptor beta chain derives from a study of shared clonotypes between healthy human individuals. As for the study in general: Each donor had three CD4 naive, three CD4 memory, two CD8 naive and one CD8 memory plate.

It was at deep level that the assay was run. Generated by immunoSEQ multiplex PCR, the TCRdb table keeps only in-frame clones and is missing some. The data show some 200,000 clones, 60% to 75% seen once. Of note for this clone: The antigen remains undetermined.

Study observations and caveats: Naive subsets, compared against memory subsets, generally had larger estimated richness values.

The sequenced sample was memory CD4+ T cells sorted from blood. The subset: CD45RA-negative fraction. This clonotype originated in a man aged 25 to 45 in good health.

Here the CDR3 reads CASTTGTLGTQYF. For the CDR3, the DNA is TGTGCCAGCACCACCGGCACACTGGGTACGCAGTATTTT. The chain uses TRBV9 and TRBJ2-3; no firm D call. The germline V and J ends were trimmed by 6 bases and 8 bases, with 16 bases remaining between them. Germline V gene sequence: CDR1 SGDLS, CDR2 YYNGEE. The CDR3 consists of 13 residues.